This passage covers 2 T cell receptor beta chains from one sample sequenced in a study of T cells in Graves' hyperthyroidism and ophthalmopathy. Template material for amplifying TCR beta CDR3 regions consisted of RNA transcripts. Carried out on the TCR CDR3, a first-round RT-PCR used the HTBI primer set. TCRdb re-derived calls from the multiplex PCR reads in MiXCR, one entry per CDR3 protein. The top ten hold less than 8.5% of the sample, which has approximately 640,000 distinct CDR3 sequences, less than 45% seen once. Sequencing was carried out using peripheral blood or thyroid tissue (not recorded which). These receptor sequences come from an adult man with Graves' disease, either hyperthyroidism or ophthalmopathy (not recorded which).

This clonotype was counted only a few times. This sequence joins TRBV12-3 or TRBV12-4 and TRBJ1-5; D perhaps matches TRBD1 (5 bases). The V gene lost 5 bases and the J gene lost 8 bases, with 10 bases spanning the gap. The CDR3 has 12 amino acids. CDR3 protein: CASSPRGKPQHF. CDR3 DNA: TGTGCCAGCAGTCCCCGGGGGAAGCCCCAGCATTTT.

V usage is TRBV20-1 and J usage is TRBJ1-2; D is unresolved. Germline V gives CDR1 DFQATT, CDR2 SNEGSKA (reference sequence). CDR3 length equals 15 residues. Trimming pared 1 base from V and 3 bases from J, leaving 15 bases between. CDR3 protein: CSARASSKGDYGYTF. Here the CDR3 DNA reads TGCAGTGCTAGAGCTTCGTCCAAGGGTGACTATGGCTACACCTTC.